This TCR beta chain derives from a study of human T cells and chemical hapten exposure. Study-level points and caveats: Counts of TCRs above 1 in 1000 frequency stayed unchanged with DPC sensitization.

TCRdb analysed the RACE reads with MiXCR anew, one entry per CDR3 protein. The sample consists of fewer than 40,000 distinct CDR3 sequences, about 5.5% of them appearing once. Time point noted: healthy volunteer bleed at 6 weeks. The starting material, unfractionated whole blood, was used for total RNA extraction. Concerning this clonotype: The antigen is unknown.

The germline gives CDR1 SNHLY, CDR2 FYNNEI. The trim removed 6 bases at V and 6 bases at J, leaving 16 bases unmatched. The CDR3 sequence is 16 residues long. The chain combines TRBV2 with TRBJ1-1; 7 bases match TRBD1. The sequencing input was whole blood. The TCR sequence derives from a human donor in good health. Some clones in this sample may be carry-over from other donors' samples. Here the CDR3 reads CASSRRGEGAMSEAFF. In DNA, the CDR3 is TGTGCCAGCAGCCGCAGGGGGGAGGGGGCCATGTCTGAAGCTTTCTTT. Full variable domain (missing parts from reference TRBV2 and TRBJ1-1): EPEVTQTPSHQVTQMGQEVILRCVPISNHLYFYWYRQILGQKVEFLVSFYNNEISEKSEIFDDQFSVERPDGSNFTLKIRSTKLEDSAMYFCASSRRGEGAMSEAFFGQGTRLTVV.